These 6 T cell receptor beta chains share one sample of origin, sequenced in a study of Ad26.COV2.S vaccination and SARS-CoV-2 variants. The protocol was immunoSEQ multiplex PCR, while the TCRdb copy is restricted to in-frame clones and leaves out a portion. The data show about half a million clones, roughly nine tenths seen once. Regarding treatment: roughly 18 received Ad26.COV2.S at low or high dose, single or two shots; roughly five received placebo; per-sample allocation not given. Vaccine and placebo recipients were sampled on day 63 after the first injection. The starting material was peripheral blood, obtained in a trial of Ad26.COV2.S vaccine versus placebo. The receptors shown here come from a person aged 18-65 years who received the Ad26.COV2.S COVID-19 vaccine or a placebo.

CDR3 DNA sequence: TGTGCCAGCAGTACACGACCCTTTGGGGGCTATGGCTACACCTTC. This codes for CASSTRPFGGYGYTF. The rearrangement joins TRBV27 to TRBJ1-2; D may be TRBD1 (5 bases). The CDR3 runs 15 residues. V was cut by 5 bases and J by 4 bases, with 17 bases left in between. The germline V gene encodes CDR1 MNHEY and CDR2 SMNVEV (reference sequence).

V usage is TRBV19 and J usage is TRBJ2-7; D is possibly TRBD1 or TRBD2 (5 bases each). This CDR3 contains 14 residues. CDR1 and CDR2 from the germline V gene are LNHDA and SQIVND (reference sequence). With 4 bases removed from V and 2 bases from J, the gap between germline ends came to 12 bases. DNA of the CDR3: TGTGCCAGTAGTAACCGGGACCTGACCTACGAGCAGTACTTC. Protein sequence: CASSNRDLTYEQYF.

The V gene is TRBV6-5, the J gene TRBJ1-5; 9 bases align to TRBD1. Germline lookup yields CDR1 MNHEY and CDR2 SVGAGI. The CDR3 runs 15 residues. V gave up 6 bases and J gave up 6 bases; unmatched junction bases: 9. CDR3 sequence: CASSSGQGRVQPQHF. Here the CDR3 DNA reads TGTGCCAGCAGCTCTGGACAGGGGAGGGTTCAGCCCCAGCATTTT.

The rearrangement joins TRBV19 to TRBJ2-7; 12 nucleotides agree with TRBD1. Trimming at V came to 5 bases and at J to 4 bases, leaving 9 bases not matched to a gene. This CDR3 is 16 amino acids long. Germline CDR1 is LNHDA and CDR2 is SQIVND (reference sequence). CDR3 bases: TGTGCCAGTAGTCCAAGGGACAGGGGGCTTGTTTACGAGCAGTACTTC. Translated, it gives CASSPRDRGLVYEQYF.

The chain joins TRBV11-2 to TRBJ2-1; 10 positions agree with TRBD2. CDR1 and CDR2 (germline): SGHAT, FQNNGV. Unmatched junction bases numbered 13, after V lost 1 base and J lost 7 bases. CDR3 length equals 18 residues. The CDR3, as DNA: TGTGCCAGCAGCTTAGCGATGGGGCTAGCGGGAGTAACGAATGAGCAGTTCTTC. Encoded protein: CASSLAMGLAGVTNEQFF.

The chain couples TRBV15 to TRBJ2-1; maybe TRBD2 (6 bases). The CDR3 has 16 residues. CDR1 and CDR2 (germline): LNHNV, YYDKDF (reference sequence). V was cut by 0 bases and J by 1 base, with 10 bases left in between. The CDR3 sequence is CATSRDPSVSYNEQFF. The CDR3 nucleotides read TGTGCCACCAGCAGAGATCCTAGCGTTTCCTACAATGAGCAGTTCTTC.